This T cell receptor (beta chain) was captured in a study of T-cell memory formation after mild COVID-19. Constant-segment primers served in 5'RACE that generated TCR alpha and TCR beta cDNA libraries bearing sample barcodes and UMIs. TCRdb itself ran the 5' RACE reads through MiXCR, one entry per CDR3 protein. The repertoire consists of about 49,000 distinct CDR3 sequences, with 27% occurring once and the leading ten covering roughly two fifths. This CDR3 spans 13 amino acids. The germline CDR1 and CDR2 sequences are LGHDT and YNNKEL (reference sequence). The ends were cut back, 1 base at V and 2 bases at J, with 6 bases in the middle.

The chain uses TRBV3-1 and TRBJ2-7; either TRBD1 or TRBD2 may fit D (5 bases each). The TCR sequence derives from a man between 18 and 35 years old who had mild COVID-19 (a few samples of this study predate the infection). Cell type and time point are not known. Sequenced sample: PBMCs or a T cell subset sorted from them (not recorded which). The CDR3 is CASSQVGPYEQYF. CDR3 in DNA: TGTGCCAGCAGCCAAGTGGGACCCTACGAGCAGTACTTC.